This T cell receptor beta chain was obtained from a study of blood T cell repertoires in COVID-19. Study information: The United States, Italy and Spain provided the acute and convalescent COVID-19 samples. Nucleic acid was either cDNA or gDNA, and it came from T cells, B-cell-depleted T cells, or PBMCs.

The ends were cut back, 3 bases at V and 4 bases at J, with 7 bases in the middle. The CDR3 is made up of 12 amino acids. In the original workflow: From reference gene primer amplification, estimates of nucleated cell counts were derived. The repertoire was sequenced with immunoSEQ multiplex PCR; TCRdb's copy has only in-frame clones and lacks some. V and J calls and clone size are copied from that table; D and trimming were computed from the DNA. Of a few hundred thousand clones in the sample, roughly 85% were seen once. V is TRBV12-3 or TRBV12-4 and J is TRBJ2-7; a possible D gene is TRBD2 (5 bases). The TCR comes from a woman aged 18-35 years with acute or convalescent COVID-19. The sample comprised peripheral blood. CDR3 coding DNA: TGTGCCAGCAGTTTCGGGGAATACGAGCAGTACTTC. Translating it yields CASSFGEYEQYF.